Below, 21 T cell receptor beta chains from the same sample are listed, as sequenced in a study of human T cells and chemical hapten exposure. From whole blood left unfractionated, total RNA was extracted. TCRdb analysed the 5' RACE reads with MiXCR anew, one entry per CDR3 protein. The sample holds 110,000 or so distinct CDR3 sequences, approximately 20% seen once. The receptors here all came from a human donor in good health.

The V and J genes are TRBV28 and TRBJ2-2; no definite D call. The CDR3 spans 15 residues. V lost 0 bases, J lost 5 bases, and 10 bases lay in between. Germline CDR1 MDHEN, CDR2 SYDVKM. The CDR3 bases are TGTGCCAGCAGTTTATGGGGATTTATGACCGGGGAGCTGTTTTTT. Protein product: CASSLWGFMTGELFF.

J is TRBJ2-3 and V is TRBV30; TRBD2 is a possible D gene (5 bases). The CDR3 runs to 14 residues. Germline V gene data show CDR1 as GTSNPN and CDR2 as SVGIG (reference sequence). The germline V and J ends were trimmed by 0 bases and 8 bases, with 15 bases remaining between them. The CDR3 bases are TGTGCCTGGAGTGTACTGGTCGGGGTGGGTACGCAGTATTTT. Protein: CAWSVLVGVGTQYF. Variable domain in full (rest from reference TRBV30 and TRBJ2-3): SQTIHQWPATLVQPVGSPLSLECTVEGTSNPNLYWYRQAAGRGLQLLFYSVGIGQISSEVPQNLSASRPQDRQFILSSKKLLLSDSGFYLCAWSVLVGVGTQYFGPGTRLTVL.

This clonotype was seen more than once but under ten times. This chain links TRBV27 with TRBJ2-1; 11 positions match TRBD2. Germline CDR1 and CDR2: MNHEY and SMNVEV (reference sequence). The V gene end was trimmed by 8 bases and the J gene end by 5 bases; junction bases not matched to a gene: 8. CDR3 size: 15 residues. CDR3 protein: CASRRLAGLNNEQFF. The CDR3, as DNA: TGTGCCAGCCGACGACTAGCGGGATTAAACAATGAGCAGTTCTTC.

This clonotype was detected only a few times. The gene calls are TRBV7-6 and TRBJ2-3, with 10 bases lining up with TRBD2. CDR3 length equals 16 residues. The J segment lost 2 bases and the V segment lost 5 bases, leaving 7 bases of the junction unmatched. In germline, CDR1 is SGHVS, CDR2 FNYEAQ. The CDR3 sequence: CASSGVLAGHTDTQYF. The CDR3 region has the DNA TGTGCCAGCAGCGGCGTACTAGCGGGGCACACAGATACGCAGTATTTT.

This clonotype has a single count. The chain carries TRBV19 and TRBJ1-5, with a possible D match to TRBD1 (5 bases). The V gene lost 8 bases and the J gene lost 3 bases, with 17 bases spanning the gap. This CDR3 has 15 amino acids. Germline lookup yields CDR1 LNHDA and CDR2 SQIVND (reference sequence). The CDR3 protein is CASAERGAFNQPQHF. The DNA for the CDR3 is TGTGCCAGTGCAGAGCGAGGGGCCTTCAATCAGCCCCAGCATTTT.

The chain is built from TRBV27 and TRBJ2-7; a possible D gene is TRBD1 (6 bases). CDR1 is MNHEY and CDR2 is SMNVEV in the germline V gene (reference sequence). V gave up 5 bases and J gave up 2 bases, with 16 bases separating them. CDR3 length equals 15 residues. Written as DNA, the CDR3 is TGTGCCAGCAGTCTAGCACAGGGACGTCCCTACGAGCAGTACTTC. Amino acids: CASSLAQGRPYEQYF.

This clonotype appeared a few times. The rearrangement links TRBV3-1 to TRBJ2-5; D is uncertain. The CDR3 consists of 11 residues. Deletions cut 1 base from V and 7 bases from J, with 4 bases between. CDR1 is LGHDT and CDR2 is YNNKEL in the germline V gene (reference sequence). CDR3 nucleotide sequence: TGTGCCAGCAGCCAAGTTGTGACCCAGTACTTC. Translating gives CASSQVVTQYF.

This clonotype was detected a few times. This sequence joins TRBV7-9 and TRBJ2-7; unclear D gene. Germline loops: CDR1 SEHNR, CDR2 FQNEAQ (reference sequence). V was trimmed by 3 bases and J by 3 bases, leaving 12 bases between them. The CDR3 runs 14 residues. CDR3 region: CASSLGSRGYEQYF. The CDR3, as DNA: TGTGCCAGCAGCTTGGGGTCAAGAGGCTACGAGCAGTACTTC.

The V and J genes are TRBV5-1 and TRBJ1-1, with D perhaps TRBD1 (5 bases). V dropped 5 bases and J dropped 2 bases, with 10 bases sitting between them. The CDR3 runs 13 residues. Germline V gives CDR1 SGHRS, CDR2 YFSETQ. The CDR3 sequence: CASSWDLNTEAFF. Written as DNA, the CDR3 is TGCGCCAGCAGTTGGGACCTTAACACTGAAGCTTTCTTT.

The CDR3 nucleotides are TGTGCCATCGGCCCACAGGAGGTGCACGGTGGCTACACCTTC. Its translation: CAIGPQEVHGGYTF. V and J are TRBV10-3 and TRBJ1-2, with D possibly matching TRBD1 (5 bases). Germline V lookup: CDR1 ENHRY, CDR2 SYGVKD. With 8 bases removed from V and 7 bases from J, the gap between germline ends came to 20 bases. The CDR3 consists of 14 residues.

The chain employs TRBV5-1 and TRBJ2-7, with TRBD2 identical over 11 bases. With 4 bases clipped from V and 6 bases from J, the junction kept 9 bases outside the gene matches. Germline V gene sequence: CDR1 SGHRS, CDR2 YFSETQ. The CDR3 loop spans 15 amino acids. The CDR3 DNA reads TGCGCCAGCAGCGACGTACTAGCGGGAGCGGGCGAGCAGTACTTC. Translated, it gives CASSDVLAGAGEQYF. Full variable domain (rest looked up from reference TRBV5-1 and TRBJ2-7): KAGVTQTPRYLIKTRGQQVTLSCSPISGHRSVSWYQQTPGQGLQFLFEYFSETQRNKGNFPGRFSGRQFSNSRSEMNVSTLELGDSALYLCASSDVLAGAGEQYFGPGTRLTVT.

The J gene is TRBJ1-5, the V gene TRBV2; D call uncertain. V was shortened by 7 bases and J by 4 bases, with 11 bases between the two germline ends. Germline lookup yields CDR1 SNHLY and CDR2 FYNNEI. The CDR3 is 13 amino acids. The CDR3 DNA reads as TGTGCCAGCACCAGAGAAGAGAATCAGCCCCAGCATTTT. It specifies CASTREENQPQHF.

Concerning this clonotype: Its ends do not fully match the called genes, so a read error is possible. The chain links TRBV4-1 to TRBJ1-2; tentatively, D is TRBD1 (5 bases). This CDR3 has 16 amino acids. Germline CDR1 MGHRA, CDR2 YSYEKL. Here the CDR3 DNA reads TGCACCAGCAGCCAAGAGTGGGCCAGGGCAAACTATGGCTACACCTTC. Translation gives CTSSQEWARANYGYTF.

CDR3 amino acids: CASRTAITDTQYF. The CDR3 DNA sequence: TGTGCCAGCAGGACGGCTATCACAGATACGCAGTATTTT. The chain recombines TRBV6-1 with TRBJ2-3; D uncertain. Trimming left V 6 bases short and J 2 bases short, with 9 bases between. The germline V gene encodes CDR1 MNHNS and CDR2 SASEGT. This CDR3 spans 13 amino acids.

This chain links TRBV5-1 with TRBJ1-1, with TRBD1 matching 11 bases. The CDR3 length is 15 residues. Germline assignment: CDR1 SGHRS and CDR2 YFSETQ. The trim removed 4 bases at V and 12 bases at J, leaving 14 bases unmatched. The CDR3: CASSQDRGRYVFPFF. The CDR3 nucleotides are TGCGCCAGCAGCCAGGACAGGGGGCGATACGTATTCCCTTTCTTT.

The V and J genes are TRBV28 and TRBJ1-5; TRBD1 aligns across 8 bases. Germline V lookup: CDR1 MDHEN, CDR2 SYDVKM. The CDR3 loop spans 17 amino acids. The junction had 13 bases not matched to a gene; V was cut back by 4 bases and J by 5 bases. The CDR3 bases are TGTGCCAGCAGTTCGACGGGAGGGCAGGGGGCACATCAGCCCCAGCATTTT. The encoded protein is CASSSTGGQGAHQPQHF.

The table lists this clonotype with a few counts. This rearrangement joins TRBV11-2 to TRBJ2-1; D unclear. Trimming pared 1 base from V and 9 bases from J, leaving 16 bases between. The germline V gene has CDR1 SGHAT and CDR2 FQNNGV. The CDR3 totals 15 residues. The CDR3 is CASSLAQTRHGEQFF. The CDR3, as DNA: TGTGCCAGCAGCTTAGCCCAGACCCGACATGGTGAGCAGTTCTTC.

This clonotype has just a few counts. CDR3 nucleotide sequence: TGTGCCAGCAGCTTCCGGGACACTTCCTATCAGCCCCAGCATTTT. Protein sequence: CASSFRDTSYQPQHF. The chain is built from TRBV7-2 and TRBJ1-5; D is possibly TRBD1 (6 bases). CDR3 length equals 15 residues. Germline-derived CDR1 and CDR2 are SGHTA and FQGNSA. Trimming pared 3 bases from V and 5 bases from J, leaving 14 bases between.

The chain joins TRBV27 to TRBJ2-6; D might be TRBD2 (5 bases). This CDR3 region has 15 residues. The germline V gene encodes CDR1 MNHEY and CDR2 SMNVEV (reference sequence). Trimming took off 3 bases at V and 1 base at J, with 7 bases between the two ends. CDR3 residues: CASSFQRSGANVLTF. The CDR3 DNA sequence: TGTGCCAGCAGTTTTCAGCGGTCTGGGGCCAACGTCCTGACTTTC. Variable domain in full (rest from reference TRBV27 and TRBJ2-6): EAQVTQNPRYLITVTGKKLTVTCSQNMNHEYMSWYRQDPGLGLRQIYYSMNVEVTDKGDVPEGYKVSRKEKRNFPLILESPSPNQTSLYFCASSFQRSGANVLTFGAGSRLTVL.

This clonotype was detected only a few times. The chain employs TRBV19 and TRBJ2-7; tentatively, D is TRBD2 (6 bases). The CDR3 covers 13 residues. Looked up from germline, CDR1 is LNHDA and CDR2 is SQIVND (reference sequence). V was trimmed by 0 bases and J by 6 bases, leaving 9 bases between them. The CDR3 DNA follows: TGTGCCAGTAGTATAGACGAGGGAGGCGAGCAGTACTTC. Translation: CASSIDEGGEQYF. Full variable domain (missing parts from reference TRBV19 and TRBJ2-7): DGGITQSPKYLFRKEGQNVTLSCEQNLNHDAMYWYRQDPGQGLRLIYYSQIVNDFQKGDIAEGYSVSREKKESFPLTVTSAQKNPTAFYLCASSIDEGGEQYFGPGTRLTVT.

This clonotype was observed a handful of times. This rearrangement joins TRBV20-1 to TRBJ1-2; the D is unclear. This CDR3 is built from 12 residues. V lost 3 bases and J lost 3, with 8 bases in between. The germline V gene encodes CDR1 DFQATT and CDR2 SNEGSKA (reference sequence). In DNA, the CDR3 is TGCAGTGCTAGGGACGGATACTATGGCTACACCTTC. Its translation is CSARDGYYGYTF.